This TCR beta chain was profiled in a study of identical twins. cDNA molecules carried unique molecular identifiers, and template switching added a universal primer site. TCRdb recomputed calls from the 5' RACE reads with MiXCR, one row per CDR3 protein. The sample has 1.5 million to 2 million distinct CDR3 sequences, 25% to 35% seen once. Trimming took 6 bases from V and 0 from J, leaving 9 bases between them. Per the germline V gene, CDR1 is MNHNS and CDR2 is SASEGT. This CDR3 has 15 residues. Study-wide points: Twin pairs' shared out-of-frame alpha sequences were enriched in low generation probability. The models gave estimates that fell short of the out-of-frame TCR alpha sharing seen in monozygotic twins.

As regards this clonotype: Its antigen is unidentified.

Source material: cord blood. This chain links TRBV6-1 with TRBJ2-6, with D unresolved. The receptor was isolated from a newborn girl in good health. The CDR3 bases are TGTGCCAGCAGACCGGACGGCTCTGGGGCCAACGTCCTGACTTTC. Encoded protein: CASRPDGSGANVLTF.